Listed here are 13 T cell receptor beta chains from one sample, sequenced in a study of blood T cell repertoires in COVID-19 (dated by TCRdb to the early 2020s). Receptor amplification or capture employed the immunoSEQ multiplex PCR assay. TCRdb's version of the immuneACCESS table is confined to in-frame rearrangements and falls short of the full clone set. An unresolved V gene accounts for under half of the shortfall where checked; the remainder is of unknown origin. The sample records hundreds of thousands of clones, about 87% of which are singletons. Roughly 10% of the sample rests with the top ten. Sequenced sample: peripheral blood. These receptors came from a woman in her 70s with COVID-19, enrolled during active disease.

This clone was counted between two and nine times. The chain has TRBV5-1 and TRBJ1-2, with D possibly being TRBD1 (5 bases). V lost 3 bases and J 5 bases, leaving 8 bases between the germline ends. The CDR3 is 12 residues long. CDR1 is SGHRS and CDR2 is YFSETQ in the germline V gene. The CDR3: CASSSSGYGYTF. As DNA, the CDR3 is TGCGCCAGCAGCTCTTCAGGGTATGGCTACACCTTC.

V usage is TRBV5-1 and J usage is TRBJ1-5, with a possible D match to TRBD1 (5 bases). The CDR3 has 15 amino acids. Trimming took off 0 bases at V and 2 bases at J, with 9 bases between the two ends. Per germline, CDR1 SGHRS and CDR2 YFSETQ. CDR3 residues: CASSLAARGNQPQHF. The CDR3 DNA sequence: TGCGCCAGCAGCTTGGCGGCCAGGGGCAATCAGCCCCAGCATTTT.

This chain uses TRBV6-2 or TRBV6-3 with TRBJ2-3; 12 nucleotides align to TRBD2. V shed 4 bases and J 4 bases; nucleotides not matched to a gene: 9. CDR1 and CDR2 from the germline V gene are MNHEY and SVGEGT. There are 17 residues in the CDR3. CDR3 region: CASSSWTSGIVSDTQYF. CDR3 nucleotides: TGTGCCAGCAGTTCCTGGACTAGCGGGATTGTTTCAGATACGCAGTATTTT.

In DNA, the CDR3 is TGCGCCAGCAGCTTAGACTCTAGCGGGAACTACAATGAGCAGTTCTTC. It specifies CASSLDSSGNYNEQFF. The chain employs TRBV5-1 and TRBJ2-1, with 9 bases lining up with TRBD2. The J segment lost 3 bases and the V segment lost 2 bases, leaving 6 bases of the junction unmatched. Germline assignment: CDR1 SGHRS and CDR2 YFSETQ. This CDR3 region has 16 residues.

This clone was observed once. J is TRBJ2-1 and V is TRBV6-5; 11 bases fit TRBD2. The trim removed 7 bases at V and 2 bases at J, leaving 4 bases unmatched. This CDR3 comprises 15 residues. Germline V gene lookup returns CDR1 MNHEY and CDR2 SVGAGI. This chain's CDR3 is CASTALAGAYNEQFF. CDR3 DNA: TGTGCCAGCACCGCACTAGCGGGGGCCTACAATGAGCAGTTCTTC.

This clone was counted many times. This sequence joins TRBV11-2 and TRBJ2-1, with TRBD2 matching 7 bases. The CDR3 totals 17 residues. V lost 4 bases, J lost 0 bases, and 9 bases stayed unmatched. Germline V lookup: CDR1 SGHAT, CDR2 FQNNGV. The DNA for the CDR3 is TGTGCCAGCAGCTCGATCAAGCGGGGAAGCTCCTACAATGAGCAGTTCTTC. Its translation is CASSSIKRGSSYNEQFF.

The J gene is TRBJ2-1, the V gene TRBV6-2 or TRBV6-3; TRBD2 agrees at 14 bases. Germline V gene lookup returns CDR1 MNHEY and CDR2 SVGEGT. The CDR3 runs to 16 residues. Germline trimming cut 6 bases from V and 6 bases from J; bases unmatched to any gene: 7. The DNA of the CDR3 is TGTGCCAGCAGCCCGACTAGCGGGAGGGTGATCAATGAGCAGTTCTTC. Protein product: CASSPTSGRVINEQFF.

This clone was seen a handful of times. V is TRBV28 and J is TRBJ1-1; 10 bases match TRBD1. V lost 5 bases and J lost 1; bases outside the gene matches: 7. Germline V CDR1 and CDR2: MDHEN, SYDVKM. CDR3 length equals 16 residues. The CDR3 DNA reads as TGTGCCAGCAGTCCAGGGACAGGGGCCAAGAACACTGAAGCTTTCTTT. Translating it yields CASSPGTGAKNTEAFF.

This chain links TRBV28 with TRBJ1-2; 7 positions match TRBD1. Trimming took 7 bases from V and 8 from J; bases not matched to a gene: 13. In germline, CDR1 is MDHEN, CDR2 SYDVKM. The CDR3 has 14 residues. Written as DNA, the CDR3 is TGTGCCAGCAAATCCGGGACAGCCGGGAACGGCTACACCTTC. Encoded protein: CASKSGTAGNGYTF.

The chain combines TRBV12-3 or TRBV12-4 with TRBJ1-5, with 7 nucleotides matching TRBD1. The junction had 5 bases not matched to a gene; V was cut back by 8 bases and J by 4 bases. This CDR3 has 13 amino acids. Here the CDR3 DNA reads TGTGCCAGCGCCCAGGGACAGAATCAGCCCCAGCATTTT. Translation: CASAQGQNQPQHF.

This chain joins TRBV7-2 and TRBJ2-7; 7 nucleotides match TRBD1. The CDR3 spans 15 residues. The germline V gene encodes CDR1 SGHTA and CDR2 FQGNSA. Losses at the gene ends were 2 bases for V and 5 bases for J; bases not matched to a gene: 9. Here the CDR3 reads CASSLRGGTGDEQYF. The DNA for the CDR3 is TGTGCCAGCAGCTTAAGAGGGGGCACTGGGGACGAGCAGTACTTC.

CDR3 residues: CASSLGDRGLYEQYF. CDR3 in DNA: TGTGCCAGCAGCTTGGGGGACAGGGGGCTTTACGAGCAGTACTTC. The chain joins TRBV5-4 to TRBJ2-7, with 12 bases identical to TRBD1. V dropped 0 bases and J dropped 4; count of bases not matched to a gene: 2. This CDR3 contains 15 residues. In germline, CDR1 is SGHNT, CDR2 YYREEE (reference sequence).

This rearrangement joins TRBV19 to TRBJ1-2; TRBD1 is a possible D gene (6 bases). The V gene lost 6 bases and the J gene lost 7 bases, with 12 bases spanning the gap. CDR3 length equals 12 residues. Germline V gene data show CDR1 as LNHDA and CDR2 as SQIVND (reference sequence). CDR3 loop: CASSWGRGGYTF. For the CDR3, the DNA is TGTGCCAGTAGCTGGGGGCGCGGTGGCTACACCTTC.